A selection of T cell receptor beta chains follows, all from one sample in a study of blood T cell repertoires in COVID-19. Data came from immunoSEQ multiplex PCR; TCRdb stores just in-frame clones and leaves some out. This sample has 250,000 to 350,000 clones; over 70% occur once, and the top ten carry around 1.2%. The sample was peripheral blood. All receptors come from a woman aged 50 to 65 with acute or convalescent COVID-19. Both conserved end residues are part of each CDR3.

V: TRBV4-3; J: TRBJ1-1; CDR3: CASSRDFLNTEAFF
V: TRBV7-9; J: TRBJ1-2; CDR3: CASSIGTGGFYGYTF
V: TRBV18; J: TRBJ1-5; CDR3: CASSPQLHQPQHF
V: TRBV30; J: TRBJ1-6; CDR3: CAWVGTGGSPLHF
V: TRBV6-6; J: TRBJ1-1; CDR3: CASSPESEAFF
V: TRBV18; J: TRBJ2-7; CDR3: CASSRGTAREQYF
V: TRBV11-2; J: TRBJ2-1; CDR3: CASSLVAGTYNEQFF
V: TRBV5-1; J: TRBJ1-6; CDR3: CASSLGQDSSPLHF
V: TRBV30; J: TRBJ1-1; CDR3: CAWTGMGMNTEAFF
V: TRBV10-3; J: TRBJ1-1; CDR3: CATRQSRDTEAFF
V: TRBV27; J: TRBJ1-3; CDR3: CASSSRGQATGNTIYF
V: TRBV18; J: TRBJ1-6; CDR3: CASSSSQGRGSPLHF
V: TRBV24-1; J: TRBJ2-4; CDR3: CATSDRGGSGRDIQYF
V: TRBV4-1; J: TRBJ2-5; CDR3: CASSQEPSGGGETQYF
V: TRBV19; J: TRBJ2-4; CDR3: CASNGGIGENIQYF
V: TRBV25-1; J: TRBJ1-1; CDR3: CASSGRNFARGHIAEAFF
V: TRBV19; J: TRBJ1-2; CDR3: CASSSGEGGYTF
V: TRBV29-1; J: TRBJ1-1; CDR3: CSVKPGTPNTEAFF
V: TRBV30; J: TRBJ1-4; CDR3: CAWTYDSEKLFF
V: TRBV11-3; J: TRBJ2-3; CDR3: CASSPFDGSDTQYF
V: TRBV19; J: TRBJ2-7; CDR3: CASSTGGNEQYF
V: TRBV10-3; J: TRBJ1-6; CDR3: CAISAPGTGVSPLHF
V: TRBV18; J: TRBJ1-6; CDR3: CASSQVGTANSPLHF
V: TRBV27; J: TRBJ2-7; CDR3: CASSARRDRFYEQYF
V: TRBV6-6; J: TRBJ1-1; CDR3: CASSPRQGAIPEAFF
V: TRBV5-4; J: TRBJ1-6; CDR3: CASSLGTAKNSPLHF
V: TRBV4-1; J: TRBJ2-5; CDR3: CASSQIAGGETQYF
V: TRBV12-5; J: TRBJ2-3; CDR3: CASGLAGQKTQYF
V: TRBV2; J: TRBJ2-3; CDR3: CASSLRASGGITDTQYF
V: TRBV2; J: TRBJ1-1; CDR3: CASRRTGGFWDTEAFF
V: TRBV18; J: TRBJ2-3; CDR3: CASSPSVTGADTQYF
V: TRBV6-2/TRBV6-3; J: TRBJ1-2; CDR3: CASSYNGQGIINNYGYTF
V: TRBV18; J: TRBJ1-1; CDR3: CASSPGTGWRSTEAFF
V: TRBV7-2; J: TRBJ2-1; CDR3: CASSPGLAGVEQFF
V: TRBV12-3/TRBV12-4; J: TRBJ1-6; CDR3: CASSPRGNSPLHF
V: TRBV27; J: TRBJ2-7; CDR3: CASRLERRYEQYF
V: TRBV28; J: TRBJ1-1; CDR3: CASSESTGEKAEAFF
V: TRBV2; J: TRBJ2-5; CDR3: CASRDRGPETQYF
V: TRBV30; J: TRBJ1-2; CDR3: CAWSVQGDYGYTF
V: TRBV27; J: TRBJ1-2; CDR3: CASSARQAYYGYTF